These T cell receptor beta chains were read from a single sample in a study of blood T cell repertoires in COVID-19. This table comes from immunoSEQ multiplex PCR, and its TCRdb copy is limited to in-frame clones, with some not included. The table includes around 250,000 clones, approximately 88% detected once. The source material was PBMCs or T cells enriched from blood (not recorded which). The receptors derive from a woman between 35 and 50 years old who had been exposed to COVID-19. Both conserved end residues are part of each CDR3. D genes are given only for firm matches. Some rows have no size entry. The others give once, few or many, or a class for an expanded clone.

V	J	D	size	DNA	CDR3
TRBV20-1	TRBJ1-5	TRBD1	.	TGCAGTGCTAGTAGCAGGGGGACTCAGCCCCAGCATTTT	CSASSRGTQPQHF
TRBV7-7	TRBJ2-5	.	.	TGTGCTAGCAGCTTGGGACAAGGGACCCAGTACTTC	CASSLGQGTQYF
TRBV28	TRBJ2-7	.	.	TGTGCCAGCAGTTTACTCCAGTACGAGCAGTACTTC	CASSLLQYEQYF
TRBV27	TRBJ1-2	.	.	TGTGCCAGCAGTTTATCGCTAACCGGGGGGTATGGCTACACCTTC	CASSLSLTGGYGYTF
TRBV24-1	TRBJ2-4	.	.	TGTGCCACCAGTGACTCTGACAGGCATACCAAAAACATAATTCAGTACTTC	CATSDSDRHTKNIIQYF
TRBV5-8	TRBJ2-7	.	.	TGTGCCAGCAGCTCGGGTTTAAGGCGTACCTACGAGCAGTACTTC	CASSSGLRRTYEQYF
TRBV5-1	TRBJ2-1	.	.	TGCGCCAGCAGCTCGGGCGGAACAGGGTCTAGTTACGATGAGCAGTTCTTC	CASSSGGTGSSYDEQFF
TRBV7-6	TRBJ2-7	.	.	TGTGCCAGCAGCTTAGAGTCCAGGGTCGATGGCGAGCAGTACTTC	CASSLESRVDGEQYF
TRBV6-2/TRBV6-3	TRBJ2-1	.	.	TGTGCCAGCAGCAGACCTAGTGAAGATGAGCAGTTCTTC	CASSRPSEDEQFF
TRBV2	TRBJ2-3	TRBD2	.	TGTGCCAGCAGGAGACTAGCAGCAGATACGCAGTATTTT	CASRRLAADTQYF
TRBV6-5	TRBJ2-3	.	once	TGTGCCAGCAGTTTCACGCGAGTTTCCACAGATACGCAGTATTTT	CASSFTRVSTDTQYF
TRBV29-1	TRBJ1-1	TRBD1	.	TGCAGCGCTATGACAGGGTACACTGAAGCTTTCTTT	CSAMTGYTEAFF
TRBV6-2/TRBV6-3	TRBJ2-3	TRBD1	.	TGTGCCAGCAGTTTCTCTGAACAGGGGGCTGATACGCAGTATTTT	CASSFSEQGADTQYF
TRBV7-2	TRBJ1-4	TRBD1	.	TGTGCCAGCAGCTACTGGGGGACAGCTACTAATGAAAAACTGTTTTTT	CASSYWGTATNEKLFF
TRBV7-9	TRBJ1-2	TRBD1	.	TGTGCCAGCAGCAATTCACAGGGGGCTGGCTACACCTTC	CASSNSQGAGYTF
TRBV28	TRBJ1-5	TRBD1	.	TGTGCCAGCAGTGTCTATGGACAGGGTCATCAGCCCCAGCATTTT	CASSVYGQGHQPQHF
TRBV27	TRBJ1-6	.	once	TGTGCCAGCAGTCCGACGAGGAACTATAATTCACCCCTCCACTTT	CASSPTRNYNSPLHF
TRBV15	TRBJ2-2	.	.	TGTGCCACCAGCAGAGTTAGGAGTTACACCGGGGAGCTGTTTTTT	CATSRVRSYTGELFF
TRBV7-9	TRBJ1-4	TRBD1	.	TGTGCCAGCAGCTGGACAGGGGGTTCAACTAATGAAAAACTGTTTTTT	CASSWTGGSTNEKLFF
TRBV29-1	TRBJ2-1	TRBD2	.	TGTACTGCGGGAGTAGTGAACAATGAGCAGTTCTTC	CTAGVVNNEQFF
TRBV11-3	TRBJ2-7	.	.	TGTGCCAGCAGCGAACAGGGCGGCTACGAGCAGTACTTC	CASSEQGGYEQYF
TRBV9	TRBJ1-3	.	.	TGTGCCAGCAGCGTAGGACAGTTTAACACCATATATTTT	CASSVGQFNTIYF
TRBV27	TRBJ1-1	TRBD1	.	TGTGCCAGCAGCCTCGGGACAGGGGGCAACACTGAAGCTTTCTTT	CASSLGTGGNTEAFF
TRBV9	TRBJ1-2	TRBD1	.	TGTGCCAGCAGCCCCAGGGGGATCGACTATGGCTACACCTTC	CASSPRGIDYGYTF
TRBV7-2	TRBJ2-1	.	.	TGTGCCAGCAGCCTCGACAAGAACTCCTACAATGAGCAGTTCTTC	CASSLDKNSYNEQFF
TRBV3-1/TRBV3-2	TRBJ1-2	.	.	TGTGCCAGCAGCCCTTGGGGGGTGGTTTGCTATGGCTACACCTTC	CASSPWGVVCYGYTF